This T cell receptor beta chain came from a study of molecular identifiers for immune sequencing clone quantification. Study-wide context: Four of five splits of RNA from 20,000 or 100,000 naive CD8 cells were sequenced in replicates.

Input for naive CD8 libraries was about 18,000 to 1,000,000 sorted cells; the RNA fraction used was 10%, 30% or 50%. TCRdb re-called the PCR reads through MiXCR, storing one row per CDR3 protein. The table has more than 85,000 distinct CDR3 sequences, roughly a third seen once. Study results and caveats: In naive cells, clones above 20 RNA copies held under 1% of molecules, whereas in effector cells they held over 98%. Clone sizes could be underestimated for highly expanded clones when identical TCR molecules share a barcode.

This clonotype was seen a handful of times. As yet, its antigen is unknown. There are 16 residues in the CDR3. V was trimmed by 4 bases and J by 2 bases, leaving 19 bases between them. Germline V gene sequence: CDR1 SGHDT, CDR2 YYEEEE. This chain joins TRBV5-6 and TRBJ2-7, with D tentatively TRBD1 or TRBD2 (5 bases each). The receptor comes from a human donor in good health. Some libraries in this study had Jurkat cell RNA spiked in. Sequencing was carried out using naive CD8+ T cells from blood, with Jurkat cell RNA spiked in. Subset described: FACS-sorted CD8+CD4-CCR7+CD45RA+ naive T cells. This chain's CDR3 is CASSPGVGDPTYEQYF. In DNA form, the CDR3 reads TGTGCCAGCAGCCCCGGGGTAGGGGACCCCACCTACGAGCAGTACTTC.